Below are 27 T cell receptor beta chains sequenced from a single sample in a study of cytomegalovirus exposure and HLA in healthy donors. Vbeta (60) and Jbeta (13) primers were used in the PCR. This table comes from immunoSEQ multiplex PCR, and its TCRdb copy is limited to in-frame clones, with some not included. The sample holds over 95,000 clones; 67% are singletons and the top ten take over 6.5%. The sequencing sample was made of PBMCs. The source is a man aged 18 to 30 in good health and CMV-seropositive.

The rearrangement uses TRBV6-1 and TRBJ2-7, with D hard to call. Germline V gene sequence: CDR1 MNHNS, CDR2 SASEGT. The CDR3 loop spans 16 amino acids. V was shortened by 0 bases and J by 4 bases, with 16 bases between the two germline ends. CDR3 sequence: CASSEAGRLFRYEQYV. The DNA for the CDR3 is TGTGCCAGCAGTGAAGCGGGCCGATTGTTTAGGTACGAGCAGTACGTC.

Comment on this clone: Other nucleotide sequences in the sample specify the same CDR3. The chain uses TRBV5-4 and TRBJ1-1, with D perhaps TRBD1 (5 bases). This CDR3 is 14 amino acids long. Germline loops: CDR1 SGHNT, CDR2 YYREEE (reference sequence). The germline V and J ends were trimmed by 2 bases and 2 bases, with 10 bases remaining between them. The CDR3 is CASSFRGGNTEAFF. The CDR3 DNA reads as TGTGCCAGCAGCTTTCGGGGGGGAAACACTGAAGCTTTCTTT.

This sequence joins TRBV7-6 and TRBJ1-2; D is unclear. V lost 5 bases, J lost 7 bases, and 17 bases lay in between. Germline CDR1 and CDR2: SGHVS and FNYEAQ. The length of the CDR3 is 14 residues. CDR3 nucleotide sequence: TGTGCCAGCAGCCCGGGTATTACTAGGAGTGGCTACACCTTC. This codes for CASSPGITRSGYTF.

This clone was counted only a few times. V is TRBV6-6 and J is TRBJ2-3, with D maybe TRBD2 (7 bases). The germline V gene has CDR1 MNHNY and CDR2 SVGAGI (reference sequence). V shed 7 bases and J shed 4 bases, with 18 bases lying between them. The CDR3 has 15 amino acids. CDR3 loop: CASTPRGGRADTQYF. CDR3 sequence (DNA): TGTGCCAGCACCCCGAGAGGGGGGAGGGCAGATACGCAGTATTTT.

This clone was seen once. The rearrangement uses TRBV28 and TRBJ2-7; 8 nucleotides agree with TRBD2. The germline CDR1 and CDR2 sequences are MDHEN and SYDVKM. V lost 7 bases, J lost 5 bases, and 7 bases stayed unmatched. CDR3 size: 13 residues. The DNA for the CDR3 is TGTGCCAGCAACCGGGGGGGAGTGAACGAGCAGTACTTC. This encodes CASNRGGVNEQYF.

The genes are TRBV5-1 and TRBJ2-5, with 8 bases fitting TRBD1. Germline values: CDR1 SGHRS, CDR2 YFSETQ. V shed 4 bases, J shed 1 base, and the junction held 9 bases outside the gene matches. CDR3 length equals 16 residues. The CDR3 loop is CASSPRAGGVQETQYF. The CDR3 DNA reads as TGCGCCAGCAGCCCCCGGGCAGGGGGCGTCCAAGAGACCCAGTACTTC.

The gene calls are TRBV7-2 and TRBJ1-6; 9 bases agree with TRBD1. The V gene's germline CDR1 is SGHTA and CDR2 FQGNSA. V was pared by 1 base and J by 8 bases, with 3 bases of the junction left unmatched. The CDR3 consists of 15 residues. CDR3 in amino acids: CASSLGGTGYSPLHF. The CDR3 DNA follows: TGTGCCAGCAGCTTAGGCGGGACAGGGTATTCACCCCTCCACTTT.

The chain employs TRBV2 and TRBJ1-2, with TRBD1 matching 9 bases. Germline trimming cut 6 bases from V and 4 bases from J; bases unmatched to any gene: 6. There are 14 residues in the CDR3. CDR1 SNHLY and CDR2 FYNNEI come from the germline V gene. In DNA form, the CDR3 reads TGTGCCAGCAGAGGGACAGGGTGGAGCTATGGCTACACCTTC. This encodes CASRGTGWSYGYTF.

The rearrangement uses TRBV2 and TRBJ2-7, with TRBD1 matching over 8 bases. The trim removed 4 bases at V and 7 bases at J, leaving 6 bases unmatched. The CDR3 totals 13 residues. CDR1 is SNHLY, CDR2 FYNNEI, per germline. DNA of the CDR3: TGTGCCAGCAGTGTAAACAGGGGGTTTGAGCAGTACGTC. Amino acid sequence: CASSVNRGFEQYV.

The J gene is TRBJ1-5, the V gene TRBV14; 9 bases align to TRBD1. This CDR3 is 16 amino acids long. J gave up 3 bases and V 1 base, and 4 bases lay outside the gene matches. CDR1 is SGHDN, CDR2 FVKESK, per germline. The CDR3 DNA reads as TGTGCCAGCAGCCAAGGGACAGGGGCGCCCAATCAGCCCCAGCATTTT. Translating it yields CASSQGTGAPNQPQHF. Complete variable domain (other parts from reference TRBV14 and TRBJ1-5): EAGVTQFPSHSVIEKGQTVTLRCDPISGHDNLYWYRRVMGKEIKFLLHFVKESKQDESGMPNNRFLAERTGGTYSTLKVQPAELEDSGVYFCASSQGTGAPNQPQHFGDGTRLSIL.

This clone was observed a few times. The V gene is TRBV5-1, the J gene TRBJ2-2; TRBD2 matches 14 bases. Germline lookup yields CDR1 SGHRS and CDR2 YFSETQ. The junction had 6 bases not matched to a gene; V was cut back by 3 bases and J by 5 bases. This CDR3 contains 17 residues. CDR3 DNA: TGCGCCAGCAGCTCCCCAGGACTAGCGGGGGGTACCGGGGAGCTGTTTTTT. It codes for CASSSPGLAGGTGELFF.

The chain has TRBV19 and TRBJ1-2; 8 bases line up with TRBD1. The CDR3 extends over 15 amino acids. Germline loops: CDR1 LNHDA, CDR2 SQIVND (reference sequence). Trimming took 4 bases from V and 3 from J; bases not matched to a gene: 7. CDR3 coding DNA: TGTGCCAGTAGTACCAGGACAGGGTCGCACTATGGCTACACCTTC. The encoded protein is CASSTRTGSHYGYTF.

This chain connects TRBV20-1 to TRBJ1-3; D not certain. Germline V gene data show CDR1 as DFQATT and CDR2 as SNEGSKA (reference sequence). CDR3 length: 10 amino acids. V was cut by 6 bases and J by 8 bases, with 8 bases left in between. DNA for the CDR3: TGCAGTGCCCGGCGGGACACCATATATTTT. This sequence encodes CSARRDTIYF.

The chain links TRBV10-1 to TRBJ2-1; 9 positions agree with TRBD1. V was pared by 5 bases and J by 4 bases, with 12 bases of the junction left unmatched. CDR3 length: 17 residues. Germline V gene lookup returns CDR1 WNHNN and CDR2 SYGVQD (reference sequence). CDR3 sequence: CASSPQLPGQGYNEQFF. Written as DNA, the CDR3 is TGCGCCAGCAGTCCTCAATTACCGGGACAGGGTTACAATGAGCAGTTCTTC.

The chain is built from TRBV6-6 and TRBJ1-1, with a possible D match to TRBD1 (5 bases). The CDR3 is 14 residues long. Looked up from germline, CDR1 is MNHNY and CDR2 is SVGAGI (reference sequence). Trimming cost V 6 bases and J 1 base, with 12 bases left between them. As DNA, the CDR3 is TGTGCCAGCAGACCCGACGGGGGGAACACTGAAGCTTTCTTT. This codes for CASRPDGGNTEAFF.

The chain employs TRBV5-1 and TRBJ1-1, with D perhaps TRBD1 (6 bases). Trimming stripped 0 bases from V and 1 base from J, with 10 bases between. Germline V gene lookup returns CDR1 SGHRS and CDR2 YFSETQ. This CDR3 contains 15 residues. This CDR3 reads CASSLVSGANTEAFF. The CDR3 nucleotides are TGCGCCAGCAGCTTGGTTTCAGGGGCGAACACTGAAGCTTTCTTT.

The genes are TRBV5-1 and TRBJ2-7; 7 bases map to TRBD1. V shed 6 bases, J shed 2 bases, and the junction held 14 bases outside the gene matches. In germline, CDR1 is SGHRS, CDR2 YFSETQ. The CDR3 is 16 amino acids. CDR3 DNA: TGCGCCAGCACCCCTGGATACCCGGGACAGCCCTACGAGCAGTACGTC. Its translation: CASTPGYPGQPYEQYV.

The V gene is TRBV27, the J gene TRBJ1-1; TRBD1 agrees at 8 bases. Germline CDR1 MNHEY, CDR2 SMNVEV (reference sequence). V shed 3 bases and J 10 bases; nucleotides not matched to a gene: 7. This CDR3 is 13 amino acids long. The CDR3 sequence is CASSFGTGVSAFF. The CDR3 bases are TGTGCCAGCAGTTTTGGGACAGGTGTATCAGCTTTCTTT.

In this sample, this clone turned up once. The chain has TRBV19 and TRBJ1-1; TRBD1 matches at 7 bases. Germline CDR1 is LNHDA and CDR2 is SQIVND (reference sequence). Unmatched junction bases numbered 9, after V lost 7 bases and J lost 7 bases. This CDR3 comprises 13 residues. CDR3 loop: CASTRTGGLEAFF. The CDR3 nucleotides read TGTGCCAGTACCAGGACAGGCGGTCTTGAAGCTTTCTTT. The full variable domain, with the rest looked up from reference TRBV19 and TRBJ1-1, is DGGITQSPKYLFRKEGQNVTLSCEQNLNHDAMYWYRQDPGQGLRLIYYSQIVNDFQKGDIAEGYSVSREKKESFPLTVTSAQKNPTAFYLCASTRTGGLEAFFGQGTRLTVV.

This chain connects TRBV5-1 to TRBJ1-1; 9 nucleotides match TRBD1. Germline V gene data show CDR1 as SGHRS and CDR2 as YFSETQ. The V and J ends lost 0 bases and 4 bases, in that order; junction bases with no gene match: 10. The CDR3 totals 17 residues. CDR3 in DNA: TGCGCCAGCAGCTTGGAACCTACAGGGGGCGGTAGCACTGAAGCTTTCTTT. Its protein product is CASSLEPTGGGSTEAFF.

This clone was seen only a few times. The chain uses TRBV4-1 and TRBJ2-2; D gene unclear. V was trimmed by 4 bases and J by 1 base, leaving 4 bases between them. CDR1 and CDR2 (germline): MGHRA, YSYEKL. The CDR3 contains 13 residues. The CDR3 region is CASSPGNTGELFF. The CDR3 DNA reads as TGCGCCAGCAGCCCCGGGAACACCGGGGAGCTGTTTTTT.

The count of this clone is one. V usage is TRBV18 and J usage is TRBJ1-2; possible D gene TRBD1, 6 bases. This CDR3 has 15 residues. The V end was cut by 0 bases, the J end by 7 bases, with 15 bases between. Germline V gene data show CDR1 as KGHSH and CDR2 as LQKENI. CDR3 bases: TGTGCCAGCTCACCACCGAGTACAAAACAGGGTGGCTACACCTTC. Its translation: CASSPPSTKQGGYTF.

The rearrangement links TRBV10-1 to TRBJ2-3; D may be TRBD2 (6 bases). The CDR3 totals 14 residues. The V gene lost 3 bases and the J gene lost 4 bases, with 11 bases spanning the gap. Germline V CDR1 and CDR2: WNHNN, SYGVQD (reference sequence). The CDR3 DNA is TGCGCCAGCAGTGATGGAGGGGAGGCAGATACGCAGTATTTT. Its protein product is CASSDGGEADTQYF.

The genes are TRBV27 and TRBJ1-4; 7 bases fit TRBD1. V lost 6 bases to trimming and J lost 10 bases; unmatched junction nucleotides: 5. The germline CDR1 and CDR2 sequences are MNHEY and SMNVEV (reference sequence). The CDR3 has 12 amino acids. CDR3 sequence reads: CASSGQAGKLFF. The CDR3 DNA is TGTGCCAGCAGCGGACAGGCAGGAAAACTGTTTTTT.

The chain is built from TRBV2 and TRBJ1-2; 8 positions agree with TRBD1. The CDR3 runs to 13 residues. The germline V gene encodes CDR1 SNHLY and CDR2 FYNNEI. V gave up 4 bases and J gave up 7 bases; unmatched junction bases: 5. CDR3 bases: TGTGCCAGCAGTGGGAGACAGGGGCCTGGCTACACCTTC. It encodes CASSGRQGPGYTF.

The rearrangement links TRBV7-9 to TRBJ1-6; 7 nucleotides align to TRBD1. The trim removed 4 bases at V and 2 bases at J, leaving 2 bases unmatched. The length of the CDR3 is 15 residues. Per germline, CDR1 SEHNR and CDR2 FQNEAQ (reference sequence). Here the CDR3 reads CASSSTGTYNSPLHF. Here the CDR3 DNA reads TGTGCCAGCAGCTCGACAGGGACCTATAATTCACCCCTCCACTTT.

V is TRBV29-1 and J is TRBJ2-7; maybe TRBD2 (5 bases). The germline V gene encodes CDR1 SQVTM and CDR2 ANQGSEA. V was pared by 6 bases and J by 4 bases, with 13 bases between. CDR3 size: 12 residues. The CDR3 DNA sequence: TGCAGCGTGCGGATAAGCGGATACGAGCAGTACTTC. Translating it yields CSVRISGYEQYF.